This record looks at one TCR beta chain sequence and its context. Its antigen is currently unknown. The PCR was carried out with 60 Vbeta primers and 13 Jbeta primers. Generated by immunoSEQ multiplex PCR, the TCRdb table keeps only in-frame clones and is missing some. The table has fewer than 120,000 clones, 78% seen once. The sample is drawn from a study of cytomegalovirus exposure and HLA in healthy donors. Regarding the study as a whole: The presence/absence work took it that sequencing depth was about the same across donors.

Sequences were obtained from PBMCs. The TCR originated in a woman aged 30 to 39 in good health and CMV-seronegative.

Here the CDR3 reads CARTALDRRQETQYF. The CDR3 DNA follows: TGTGCCAGAACAGCCCTAGACAGACGCCAAGAGACCCAGTACTTC. V and J are TRBV2 and TRBJ2-5; weak D call: TRBD1 (5 bases). Germline values: CDR1 SNHLY, CDR2 FYNNEI. V shed 9 bases and J shed 1 base, with 18 bases lying between them. The CDR3 is 15 amino acids.